This T cell receptor (beta chain) emerged from a study of OX40 agonist ivuxolimab in advanced cancers. Produced via immunoSEQ multiplex PCR; TCRdb's table is partial and in-frame only. The data hold over 65,000 clones, with approximately 80% observed a single time. The origin of this receptor is an adult with an advanced solid tumor such as melanoma, head and neck, liver or kidney cancer. The sequencing used CD4+ or CD8+ T cells sorted from blood, collected in a trial of the OX40 agonist ivuxolimab.

In nucleotides, the CDR3 is TGTGCCAGCACCCTACTAGCGGCGAGCTCCTACAATGAGCAGTTCTTC. Residues: CASTLLAASSYNEQFF. This chain joins TRBV28 and TRBJ2-1; TRBD2 aligns across 8 bases. The CDR3 sequence is 16 residues long. V trimming: 7 bases; J trimming: 0 bases; junction bases outside the gene matches: 8. Germline values: CDR1 MDHEN, CDR2 SYDVKM.